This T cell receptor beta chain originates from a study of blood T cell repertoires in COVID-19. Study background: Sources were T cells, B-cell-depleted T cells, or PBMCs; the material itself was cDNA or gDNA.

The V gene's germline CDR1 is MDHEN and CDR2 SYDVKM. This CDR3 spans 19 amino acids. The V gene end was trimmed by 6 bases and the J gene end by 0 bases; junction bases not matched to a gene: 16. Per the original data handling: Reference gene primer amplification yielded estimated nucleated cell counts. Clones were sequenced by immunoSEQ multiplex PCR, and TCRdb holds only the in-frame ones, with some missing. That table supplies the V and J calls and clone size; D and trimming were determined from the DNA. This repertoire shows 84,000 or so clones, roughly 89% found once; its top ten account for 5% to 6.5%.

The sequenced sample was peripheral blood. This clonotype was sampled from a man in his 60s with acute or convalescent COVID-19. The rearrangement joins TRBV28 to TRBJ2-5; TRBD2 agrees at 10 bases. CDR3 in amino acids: CASSRSGGLGTLYQETQYF. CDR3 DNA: TGTGCCAGCAGCCGTAGCGGGGGGCTAGGGACCTTGTACCAAGAGACCCAGTACTTC.